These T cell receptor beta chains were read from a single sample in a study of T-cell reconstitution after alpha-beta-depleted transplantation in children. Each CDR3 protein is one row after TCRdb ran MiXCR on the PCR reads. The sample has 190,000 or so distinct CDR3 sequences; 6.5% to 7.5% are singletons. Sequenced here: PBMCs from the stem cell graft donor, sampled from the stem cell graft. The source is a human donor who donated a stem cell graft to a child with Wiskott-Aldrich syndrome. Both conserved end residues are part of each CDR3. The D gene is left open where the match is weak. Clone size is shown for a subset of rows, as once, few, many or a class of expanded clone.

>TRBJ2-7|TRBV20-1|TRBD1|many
TGCAGTACCCAGACAGGGGCCAACGAGCAGTACTTC
CSTQTGANEQYF
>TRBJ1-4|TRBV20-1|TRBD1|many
TGCAGTGCTGGACACCAGGGGGGGACCTCCCTATTTTTT
CSAGHQGGTSLFF
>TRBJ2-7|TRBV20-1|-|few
TGCAGTGCTAGGTCGTCAGCGAGCAGGAGGTACTTC
CSARSSASRRYF
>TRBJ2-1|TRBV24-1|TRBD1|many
TGTGCCACCAGTGACCCCGACAGGGGGGCCTACAATGAGCAGTTCTTC
CATSDPDRGAYNEQFF
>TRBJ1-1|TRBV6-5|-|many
TGTGCCAGCAGTTACATGGGGACAATGGGCACTGAAGCTTTCTTT
CASSYMGTMGTEAFF
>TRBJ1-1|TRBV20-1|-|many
TGCAGTGCTAGGAGTGGCAGGGACCCCGGTCAAGCTTTCTTT
CSARSGRDPGQAFF
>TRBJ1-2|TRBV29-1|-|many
TGCAGCGTTGTTCCCGGCTACACCTTC
CSVVPGYTF
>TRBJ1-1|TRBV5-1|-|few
TGCGCCAGCAGCTCGTTGACTGGTGGCACTGAAGCTTTCTTT
CASSSLTGGTEAFF
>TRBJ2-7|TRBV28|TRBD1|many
TGTGCCAGCAAACCTCCGGGACAGAGCTCCTACGAGCAGTACTTC
CASKPPGQSSYEQYF
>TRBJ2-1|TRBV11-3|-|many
TGTGCCAGCAGCTCCCACCCAGCCGGGGACAATGAGCAGTTCTTC
CASSSHPAGDNEQFF
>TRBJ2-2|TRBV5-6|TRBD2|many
TGTGCCAGCAGCCTTCCGGGGGGGGTCACCGGGGAGCTGTTTTTT
CASSLPGGVTGELFF
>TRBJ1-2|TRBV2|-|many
TGTGCCAGCAGTTTAACGGCTAGTTACTATGGCTACACCTTC
CASSLTASYYGYTF
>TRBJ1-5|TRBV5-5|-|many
TGTGCCAGCAGCTTGTTAATGATTGGAAGGAATCAGCCCCAGCATTTT
CASSLLMIGRNQPQHF
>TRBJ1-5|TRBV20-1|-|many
TGCAGTGCTAGAGATAGGAGGGGAAATCAGCCCCAGCATTTT
CSARDRRGNQPQHF
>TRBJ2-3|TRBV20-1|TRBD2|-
TGCAGTGTCGGACCGGGAGGGCCCGATACGCAGTATTTT
CSVGPGGPDTQYF
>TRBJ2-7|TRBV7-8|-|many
TGTGCCAGCAGCCCAGGGGCTAAAGTCTACGAGCAGTACTTC
CASSPGAKVYEQYF
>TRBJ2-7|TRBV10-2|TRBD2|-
TGCGCCAGCAGTACTAGCGGGGGAACCTACGAGCAGTACTTC
CASSTSGGTYEQYF
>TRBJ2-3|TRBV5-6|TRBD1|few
TGTGCCAGCAGCCGCGGTCCTAAGGGACAGCCCAACAAGTGGGATACGCAGTATTTT
CASSRGPKGQPNKWDTQYF
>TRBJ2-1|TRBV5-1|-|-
TGCGCCAGCAGCAGGACCCTAACAGGGAACTCCTACAATGAGCAGTTCTTC
CASSRTLTGNSYNEQFF
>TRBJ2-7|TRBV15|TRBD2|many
TGTGCCACCAGCAGGCTCGGGACTAGCGGAGCCTACGAGCAGTACTTC
CATSRLGTSGAYEQYF
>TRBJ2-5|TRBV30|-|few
TGTGCCTGGAATCAGGGGGGCGCGGAGACCCAGTACTTC
CAWNQGGAETQYF
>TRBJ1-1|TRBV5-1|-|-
TGCGCCAGCAGCTTGGATGGGGGTCTATCGAACACTGAAGCTTTCTTT
CASSLDGGLSNTEAFF
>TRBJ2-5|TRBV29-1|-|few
TGCAGCGTTGAAGGGTCCGCAGTACAAGAGACCCAGTACTTC
CSVEGSAVQETQYF
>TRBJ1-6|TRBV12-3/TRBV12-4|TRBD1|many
TGTGCCAGCAGGCGTCCGGGACAGGGAAGTTCACCCCTCCACTTT
CASRRPGQGSSPLHF
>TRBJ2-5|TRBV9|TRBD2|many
TGTGCCAGCAGCGTAACGGGGGGGATGGAGACCCAGTACTTC
CASSVTGGMETQYF